This TCR beta chain comes out of a study of graft-versus-host responses after intestinal transplantation. The repertoire was sequenced with immunoSEQ multiplex PCR; TCRdb's copy has only in-frame clones and lacks some. This table has over 45,000 clones, approximately 88% appearing once. In regard to this clone: Its target is not known.

CDR1 is SGDLS, CDR2 YYNGEE, per germline. The CDR3 extends over 14 amino acids. The junction had 6 bases not matched to a gene; V was cut back by 0 bases and J by 10 bases. The rearrangement uses TRBV9 and TRBJ2-3; 9 positions agree with TRBD2. This specimen was unstimulated CD4+ T cells sorted from spleen or lymph node cells, taken before transplant. This receptor was taken from a human donor who was the organ donor for an intestinal transplant. Here the CDR3 reads CASSVEAGGTPQYF. Written as DNA, the CDR3 is TGTGCCAGCAGCGTAGAAGCGGGAGGCACCCCGCAGTATTTT.